This is a list of T cell receptor beta chains from one sample in a study of post-analysis software for immune sequencing data. In TCRdb, the PCR reads were re-called with MiXCR into one record per CDR3 protein. The table has about 430,000 distinct CDR3 sequences, roughly 38% seen once. Material: blood. The receptors come from a girl aged 2-10 years with multiple sclerosis. Both conserved end residues are part of each CDR3. A D gene is named only where the DNA matches it firmly. Part of the rows lack a size; the others show once, few, many or a class for expanded clones.

>TRBJ2-7|-|TRBD2|TRBV20-1
CSARVTRTSRGSEQYF
TGCAGTGCTAGAGTAACAAGGACTAGCCGAGGCTCCGAGCAGTACTTC
>TRBJ2-4|many|-|TRBV15
CATSRAKNIQYF
TGTGCCACCAGCCGGGCGAAAAACATTCAGTACTTC
>TRBJ2-7|-|-|TRBV29-1
CSAGAGVSYEQYF
TGCAGCGCCGGAGCTGGGGTCTCCTACGAGCAGTACTTC
>TRBJ2-5|few|-|TRBV20-1
CSATGPETQYF
TGCAGTGCTACGGGGCCCGAGACCCAGTACTTC
>TRBJ1-1|few|-|TRBV7-9
CASSPALTGGTEAFF
TGTGCCAGCAGCCCAGCCCTAACTGGGGGCACTGAAGCTTTCTTT
>TRBJ2-7|-|-|TRBV5-1
CASSRGQGSGTREQYF
TGCGCCAGCAGCCGGGGACAGGGATCGGGGACTAGGGAGCAGTACTTC
>TRBJ2-7|few|-|TRBV20-1
CSASHPGSYEQYF
TGCAGTGCTAGTCACCCAGGGTCCTACGAGCAGTACTTC
>TRBJ1-2|-|-|TRBV5-1
CASSLDRGTLNGYTF
TGCGCCAGCAGCTTGGACCGGGGAACCTTGAATGGCTACACCTTC
>TRBJ2-3|-|TRBD1|TRBV18
CASSPKTRQGVTQYF
TGTGCCAGCTCACCCAAGACTCGACAGGGGGTGACGCAGTATTTT
>TRBJ1-6|-|-|TRBV5-1
CASSAQSPNSPLHF
TGCGCCAGCAGTGCCCAGAGCCCAAATTCACCCCTCCACTTT
>TRBJ1-2|-|-|TRBV29-1
CSVVRQDPGSYTF
TGCAGCGTTGTCCGACAGGACCCTGGGAGCTACACCTTC
>TRBJ2-3|-|TRBD2|TRBV5-6
CAGSFLLAGGGDTQYF
TGTGCCGGCAGCTTCCTACTAGCGGGGGGTGGAGATACGCAGTATTTT
>TRBJ2-2|few|-|TRBV7-7
CASSTRTGELFF
TGTGCTAGCAGCACCCGAACCGGGGAGCTGTTTTTT
>TRBJ2-7|-|-|TRBV5-1
CASSLTAGSLYEQYF
TGCGCCAGCAGCTTGACAGCAGGGTCCCTCTACGAGCAGTACTTC
>TRBJ1-2|few|TRBD1|TRBV7-9
CAIDGQGNYGYTF
TGTGCCATAGACGGACAGGGGAACTATGGCTACACCTTC
>TRBJ2-1|-|-|TRBV12-3/TRBV12-4
CASKDGNGDEQFF
TGTGCCAGCAAGGACGGAAACGGAGATGAGCAGTTCTTC
>TRBJ2-5|-|TRBD1|TRBV11-2
CASSLNSRTGPVQETQYF
TGTGCCAGCAGCTTAAACTCGAGGACAGGGCCCGTCCAAGAGACCCAGTACTTC
>TRBJ1-5|-|-|TRBV16
CASSQQAAGNQPQHF
TGTGCCAGCAGCCAGCAGGCTGCCGGCAATCAGCCCCAGCATTTT
>TRBJ2-3|-|-|TRBV10-2
CASSANPDGTDTQYF
TGCGCCAGCAGTGCCAACCCGGATGGCACAGATACGCAGTATTTT
>TRBJ2-3|-|-|TRBV20-1
CSARLGHPSDTQYF
TGCAGTGCCAGACTCGGGCACCCGTCAGATACGCAGTATTTT
>TRBJ1-2|few|TRBD1|TRBV12-3/TRBV12-4
CASRPPGQGVSGYTF
TGTGCCAGCAGGCCGCCGGGACAGGGGGTATCCGGCTACACCTTC
>TRBJ2-7|-|-|TRBV6-6
CASSYDQYEQYF
TGTGCCAGCAGTTACGACCAGTACGAGCAGTACTTC
>TRBJ1-4|-|TRBD1|TRBV27
CASSLTGDDEKLFF
TGTGCCAGCAGCCTGACAGGGGATGATGAAAAACTGTTTTTT
>TRBJ2-7|-|-|TRBV10-3
CAISDRGTGYEQYF
TGTGCCATCAGTGACAGGGGCACAGGGTACGAGCAGTACTTC
>TRBJ2-2|-|TRBD1|TRBV4-1
CASSELTGTGFNTGELFF
TGCGCCAGCAGCGAATTAACCGGGACAGGATTTAACACCGGGGAGCTGTTTTTT
>TRBJ2-5|few|-|TRBV7-3
CASSLGSPDQETQYF
TGTGCCAGCAGCTTAGGGAGCCCCGATCAAGAGACCCAGTACTTC
>TRBJ1-1|few|-|TRBV5-1
CASSYGGPEAFF
TGCGCCAGCAGCTATGGGGGACCCGAAGCTTTCTTT
>TRBJ2-3|-|-|TRBV29-1
CSETGPRDSYTQYF
TGCAGCGAGACGGGACCTAGGGATTCTTATACGCAGTATTTT
>TRBJ2-7|many|-|TRBV20-1
CSARDVPRAGFYEQYF
TGCAGTGCTAGAGATGTTCCTAGGGCAGGGTTCTACGAGCAGTACTTC
>TRBJ2-3|-|TRBD2|TRBV6-5
CASRKGLVQDTQYF
TGTGCCAGCAGGAAGGGACTAGTACAAGATACGCAGTATTTT
>TRBJ1-2|few|-|TRBV5-1
CASSLLGREEDGYTF
TGCGCCAGCAGCTTGCTTGGCAGGGAAGAGGATGGCTACACCTTC
>TRBJ1-5|-|-|TRBV5-8
CASSLEADNQPQHF
TGTGCCAGCAGCTTGGAAGCGGACAATCAGCCCCAGCATTTT
>TRBJ1-5|few|TRBD1|TRBV12-3/TRBV12-4
CASSIRTGPNQPQHF
TGTGCCAGCAGTATCCGGACAGGGCCGAATCAGCCCCAGCATTTT
>TRBJ2-1|-|-|TRBV9
CASSVVGGEQFF
TGTGCCAGCAGCGTAGTGGGTGGTGAGCAGTTCTTC
>TRBJ2-1|few|-|TRBV29-1
CSIDSYNEQFF
TGCAGCATTGACTCCTACAATGAGCAGTTCTTC
>TRBJ1-5|once|-|TRBV12-3/TRBV12-4
CASSFNPYYQPQHF
TGTGCCAGCAGTTTCAACCCGTATTATCAGCCCCAGCATTTT
>TRBJ1-1|few|-|TRBV19
CASSIVAGADTEAFF
TGTGCCAGTAGTATAGTGGCGGGGGCGGACACTGAAGCTTTCTTT
>TRBJ2-5|-|TRBD1|TRBV2
CASKQGREETQYF
TGTGCCAGCAAACAGGGGAGAGAAGAGACCCAGTACTTC
>TRBJ1-2|-|-|TRBV6-5
CASRTIDRGIGYTF
TGTGCCAGCAGAACTATAGATAGGGGAATTGGCTACACCTTC
>TRBJ1-2|-|-|TRBV6-2/TRBV6-3
CASRPTGLLYGYTF
TGTGCCAGCAGGCCCACAGGACTTCTCTATGGCTACACCTTC
>TRBJ2-7|few|-|TRBV10-3
CAISHDSTYEQYF
TGTGCCATCAGTCATGACAGCACCTACGAGCAGTACTTC
>TRBJ2-7|few|TRBD1|TRBV29-1
CSVAHGQGAYEQYF
TGCAGCGTCGCACATGGACAGGGGGCGTACGAGCAGTACTTC
>TRBJ2-5|-|-|TRBV4-1
CASSHKGRQETQYF
TGCGCCAGCAGCCATAAGGGGAGACAAGAGACCCAGTACTTC
>TRBJ1-1|few|-|TRBV29-1
CSVGRMNTEAFF
TGCAGCGTTGGCAGGATGAACACTGAAGCTTTCTTT
>TRBJ2-3|-|-|TRBV29-1
CSVGPDSNTDTQYF
TGCAGCGTTGGTCCTGACAGCAACACAGATACGCAGTATTTT
>TRBJ1-2|few|TRBD1|TRBV20-1
CSARAGGARYGYTF
TGCAGTGCTAGGGCAGGGGGGGCTCGTTATGGCTACACCTTC
>TRBJ2-7|many|-|TRBV28
CASSLAYEQYF
TGTGCCAGCAGCTTAGCCTACGAGCAGTACTTC
>TRBJ2-1|-|TRBD2|TRBV7-6
CASSLYETSGAQGYNEQFF
TGTGCCAGCAGCTTATACGAGACTAGCGGAGCCCAGGGCTACAATGAGCAGTTCTTC
>TRBJ2-7|-|-|TRBV6-5
CASSPGFPGNYEQYF
TGTGCCAGCAGTCCCGGGTTCCCAGGGAACTACGAGCAGTACTTC
>TRBJ2-3|many|-|TRBV20-1
CSARRSSPTDTQYF
TGCAGTGCTAGGCGGTCTAGTCCAACCGATACGCAGTATTTT
>TRBJ2-5|-|-|TRBV7-9
CASRGRGYQETQYF
TGTGCCAGCAGAGGACGTGGGTACCAAGAGACCCAGTACTTC
>TRBJ2-5|-|TRBD2|TRBV7-2
CAGSLGLAGAETQYF
TGTGCCGGCAGCTTAGGGCTAGCGGGAGCGGAGACCCAGTACTTC